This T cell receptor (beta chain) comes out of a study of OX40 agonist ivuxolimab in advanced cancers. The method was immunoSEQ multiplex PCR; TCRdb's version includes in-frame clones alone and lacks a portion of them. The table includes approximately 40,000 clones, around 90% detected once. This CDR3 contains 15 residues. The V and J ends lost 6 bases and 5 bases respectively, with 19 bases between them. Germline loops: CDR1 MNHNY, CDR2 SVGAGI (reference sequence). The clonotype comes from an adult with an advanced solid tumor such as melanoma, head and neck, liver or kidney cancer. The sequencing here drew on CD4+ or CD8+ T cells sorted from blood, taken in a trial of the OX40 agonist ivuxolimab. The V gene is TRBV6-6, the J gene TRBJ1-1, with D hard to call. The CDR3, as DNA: TGTGCCAGCAGCCTTAACGTGGGAGTGGGTACTGAAGCTTTCTTT. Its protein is CASSLNVGVGTEAFF.